The 8 T cell receptor beta chains below were found in one sample sequenced in a study of blood T cell repertoires in COVID-19. TCRdb's table, derived via immunoSEQ multiplex PCR, lists solely in-frame clones and lacks some. The sample shows 260,000 or so clones, 81% of them seen only once. The sequenced sample was peripheral blood. These receptor sequences come from a woman at least 80 years old with COVID-19, enrolled during active disease.

This chain links TRBV11-3 with TRBJ2-3; D unclear. V dropped 5 bases and J dropped 6 bases, with 9 bases sitting between them. The CDR3 runs to 12 residues. Germline V CDR1 and CDR2: SGHNT, YENEEA. This CDR3 reads CASSPGGDTQYF. In nucleotides, the CDR3 is TGTGCCAGCAGCCCGGGTGGGGATACGCAGTATTTT.

The CDR3 coding sequence is TGTGCCAGCAGCTTCACGCCGAGACAGGGGGCTTCTCAGAACGTCGAGCAGTACTTC. This codes for CASSFTPRQGASQNVEQYF. The chain uses TRBV7-8 and TRBJ2-7; 10 nucleotides match TRBD1. V was pared by 3 bases and J by 6 bases, with 20 bases of the junction left unmatched. Germline CDR1 reads SGHVS; CDR2 reads FQNEAQ. This CDR3 has 19 residues.

The chain recombines TRBV19 with TRBJ1-4, with D possibly TRBD1 on 6 matching bases. The CDR3 runs 14 residues. Germline V gene lookup returns CDR1 LNHDA and CDR2 SQIVND (reference sequence). V shed 7 bases and J shed 6 bases, with 15 bases lying between them. The CDR3 sequence: CASNRGGADEKLFF. The CDR3, as DNA: TGTGCCAGTAACAGAGGGGGGGCCGATGAAAAACTGTTTTTT.

The chain recombines TRBV4-1 with TRBJ2-3; tentatively, D is TRBD2 (6 bases). Per the germline V gene, CDR1 is MGHRA and CDR2 is YSYEKL. Trimming removed 8 bases at V and 5 bases at J, with 17 bases between. The CDR3 is 14 amino acids. The CDR3 loop reads CASSDNRAGDTQYF. The CDR3 region has the DNA TGCGCCAGCTCGGACAATAGAGCGGGAGATACGCAGTATTTT.

The chain has TRBV7-9 and TRBJ1-2; D remains unclear. The CDR3 loop spans 12 amino acids. The germline gives CDR1 SEHNR, CDR2 FQNEAQ (reference sequence). With 1 base removed from V and 4 bases from J, the gap between germline ends came to 4 bases. The chain's CDR3 is CASSLDIYGYTF. CDR3 bases: TGTGCCAGCAGCTTAGACATCTATGGCTACACCTTC.

The CDR3 protein is CASSQGRTGAFLYGYTF. The CDR3 DNA follows: TGTGCCAGCAGCCAAGGCCGGACAGGGGCTTTTCTCTATGGCTACACCTTC. The chain couples TRBV14 to TRBJ1-2; 9 bases align to TRBD1. Germline lookup yields CDR1 SGHDN and CDR2 FVKESK. The length of the CDR3 is 17 residues. The ends lost 1 base at V and 4 bases at J; junction bases unmatched: 10.

This chain links TRBV27 with TRBJ1-6, with D uncertain. CDR1 is MNHEY and CDR2 is SMNVEV in the germline V gene (reference sequence). CDR3 length: 12 residues. V lost 3 bases and J 10 bases, leaving 7 bases between the germline ends. The CDR3 region has the DNA TGTGCCAGCAGTTTCCGGGAATCACCCCTCCACTTT. The encoded protein is CASSFRESPLHF.

The rearrangement joins TRBV5-1 to TRBJ2-7; D perhaps matches TRBD1 (6 bases). The V end was cut by 0 bases, the J end by 2 bases, with 9 bases between. The CDR3 loop spans 14 amino acids. CDR1 is SGHRS and CDR2 is YFSETQ in the germline V gene. The CDR3 nucleotides are TGCGCCAGCAGCTTGGGGGGGCTAACCTACGAGCAGTACTTC. Translation gives CASSLGGLTYEQYF.